This section outlines one T cell receptor beta chain sequence together with its context. This clone was observed a single time. Its antigen is currently not known. Within one base of it there is no much larger clone, and no base qualities were kept. This sample is drawn from a study of T cell responses to AZD1222 COVID-19 vaccine listed by TCRdb under 2021. A note on the overall study: AZD1222 recipients with second doses at about 4 weeks or about 12 weeks were pooled, because spike-specific TCR depth and breadth did not differ between schedules. TCR sequencing was performed for some 250 trial participants, of whom some 200 were given two doses of AZD1222 and around 25 were given two doses of MenACWY control vaccine. Trial participants were enrolled by age into 18-55, 56-69 and 70-plus year subgroups, with about 150, 27 and 61 TCR-sequenced participants respectively.

The CDR3 contains 15 residues, cysteine and phenylalanine counted. CDR3 DNA only is kept here, 45 bases in frame from base 1. Trimming takes 2 bases from V and 2 bases from J, and the germline ends sit 15 bases apart. The CDR1 and CDR2 encoded by the germline V gene (reference sequence) are GTSNPN and SVGIG. The CDR3 regions of human TCRbeta chains were subjected to immunosequencing. For the original study's pipeline: Repertoire TCRs were checked for matches against a reference library of SARS-CoV-2-specific TCRs that had been generated using the MIRA antigen-specificity platform. Breadth was defined as the fraction of unique TCRs that were SARS-CoV-2-associated, and depth was defined as the fraction of total T cells that were SARS-CoV-2-associated. Using the MIRA data, every spike-specific TCR was mapped to the spike region that the TCR reacted to and assigned to either a CD4 or a CD8 class. Log10-transformed breadth and depth values were compared by one-way ANOVA with Sidak's multiple comparisons tests. TCRdb re-hosts the immuneACCESS table, in-frame sequences only. Its copies lack some clones; in the studies checked, an unresolved V gene accounts for under half of them, and the cause for the rest is not known. That table supplies the V and J calls and clone size; D and trimming were determined from the DNA. In all, the sample holds about 110,000 clones, and roughly 84% of those were seen once. The biggest ten clones account for 3% to 4% of the sample.

Overall study outcomes, separate from this receptor: The whole spike protein was spanned by vaccine-associated CD4 TCRs, and dominant responses were seen in regions 160-218 and 743-854. Epitopes outside the regions mutated in the B.1.351 and B.1.1.7 variants were reportedly recognized by nearly half of the unique spike-specific TCRs. After two AZD1222 doses, both the breadth and the depth of spike-specific TCRs were significantly higher than at day 0 and than in MenACWY recipients. Participants were mostly white British and included more females than males, and it was suggested by the authors that clonal diversity may have been underestimated. No day 14 peak-response samples were available, so repertoires were characterized only after the peak T cell response. Conclusions about previously exposed vaccinees were limited because only a handful of AZD1222 recipients were SARS-CoV-2 seropositive at baseline. The 56-69-year group was small, and its depth increase did not reach significance, likely because of low power.

The meaning of the sample's time point label: baseline before first vaccination. Vaccinee samples were obtained from the UK trials COV001 and COV002, which included a single-blind randomized controlled phase 2/3 trial of AZD1222 (ChAdOx1 nCoV-19) in healthy adults. For TCRbeta chain sequencing, PBMC samples were collected from trial participants at day 0 and at day 28 after the second dose. Material: peripheral blood, obtained on day 0 of AZD1222 vaccination. Recombination joined TRBV30 with TRBJ1-1, with no confident D gene call. This sequence was found in an adult in good health. The DNA reads as follows: TGTGCCTGGAGTAAAGGACTGTCCCCTAACACTGAAGCTTTCTTT. It is translated as CAWSKGLSPNTEAFF.